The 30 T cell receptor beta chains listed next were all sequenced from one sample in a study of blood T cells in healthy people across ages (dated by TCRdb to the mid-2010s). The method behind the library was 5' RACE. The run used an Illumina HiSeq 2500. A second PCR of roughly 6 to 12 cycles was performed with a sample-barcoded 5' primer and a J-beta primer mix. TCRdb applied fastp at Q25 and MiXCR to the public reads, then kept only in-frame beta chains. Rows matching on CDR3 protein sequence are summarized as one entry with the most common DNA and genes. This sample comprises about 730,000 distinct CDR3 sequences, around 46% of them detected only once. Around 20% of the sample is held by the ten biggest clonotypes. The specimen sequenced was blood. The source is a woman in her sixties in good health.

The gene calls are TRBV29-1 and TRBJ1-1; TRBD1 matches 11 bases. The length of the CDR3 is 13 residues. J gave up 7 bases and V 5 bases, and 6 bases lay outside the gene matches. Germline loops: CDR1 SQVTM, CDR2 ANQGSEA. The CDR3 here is CSVKGQGAGEAFF. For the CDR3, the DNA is TGCAGCGTTAAAGGACAGGGGGCGGGTGAAGCTTTCTTT.

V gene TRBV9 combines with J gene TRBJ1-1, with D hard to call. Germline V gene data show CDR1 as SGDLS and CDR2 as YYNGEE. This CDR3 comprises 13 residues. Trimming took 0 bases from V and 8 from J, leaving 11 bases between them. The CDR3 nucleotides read TGTGCCAGCAGCGTAGGCGGGAGTTTGGAAGCTTTCTTT. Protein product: CASSVGGSLEAFF. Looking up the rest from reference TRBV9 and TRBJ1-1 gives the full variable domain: DSGVTQTPKHLITATGQRVTLRCSPRSGDLSVYWYQQSLDQGLQFLIQYYNGEERAKGNILERFSAQQFPDLHSELNLSSLELGDSALYFCASSVGGSLEAFFGQGTRLTVV.

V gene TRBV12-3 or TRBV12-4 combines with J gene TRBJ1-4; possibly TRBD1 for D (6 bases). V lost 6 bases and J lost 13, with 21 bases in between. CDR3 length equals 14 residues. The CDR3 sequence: CASRGTGTNEGLFF. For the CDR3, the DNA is TGTGCCAGCAGGGGCACAGGGACTAATGAAGGACTGTTTTTT.

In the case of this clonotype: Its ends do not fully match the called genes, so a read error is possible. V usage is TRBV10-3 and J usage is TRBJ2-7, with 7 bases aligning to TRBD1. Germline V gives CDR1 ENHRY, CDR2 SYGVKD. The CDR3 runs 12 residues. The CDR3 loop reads CAAKGASCEQYF. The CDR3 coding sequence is TGTGCCGCTAAGGGGGCATCCTGCGAGCAGTACTTC.

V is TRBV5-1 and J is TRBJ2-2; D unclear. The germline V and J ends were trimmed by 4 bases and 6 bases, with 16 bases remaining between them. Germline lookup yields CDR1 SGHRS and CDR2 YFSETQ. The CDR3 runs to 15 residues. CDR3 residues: CASSEHPDVPGELFF. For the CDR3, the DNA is TGCGCCAGCAGCGAGCACCCGGACGTCCCCGGGGAGCTGTTTTTT.

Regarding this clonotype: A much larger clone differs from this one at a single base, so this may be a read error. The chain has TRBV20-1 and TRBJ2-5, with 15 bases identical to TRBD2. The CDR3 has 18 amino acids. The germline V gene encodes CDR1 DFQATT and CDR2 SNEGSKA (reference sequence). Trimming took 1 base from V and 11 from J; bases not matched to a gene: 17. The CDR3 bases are TGCAGTGCTAGAGCTGACGGGACTAGCGGGGGGTCAGTAGATGAGCAGTACTTC. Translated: CSARADGTSGGSVDEQYF.

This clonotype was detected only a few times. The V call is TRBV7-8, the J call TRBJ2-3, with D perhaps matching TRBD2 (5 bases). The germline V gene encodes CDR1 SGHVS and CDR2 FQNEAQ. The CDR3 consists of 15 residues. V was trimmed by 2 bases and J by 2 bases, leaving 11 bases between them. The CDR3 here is CASSLSGTITDTQYF. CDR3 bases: TGTGCCAGCAGCTTAAGCGGCACTATCACAGATACGCAGTATTTT.

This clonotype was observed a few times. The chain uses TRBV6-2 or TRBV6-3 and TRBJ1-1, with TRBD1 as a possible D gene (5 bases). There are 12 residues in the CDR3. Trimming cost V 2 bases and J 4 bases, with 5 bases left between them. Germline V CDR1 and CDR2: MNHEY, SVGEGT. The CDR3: CASSYGATEAFF. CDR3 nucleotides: TGTGCCAGCAGTTACGGGGCCACTGAAGCTTTCTTT.

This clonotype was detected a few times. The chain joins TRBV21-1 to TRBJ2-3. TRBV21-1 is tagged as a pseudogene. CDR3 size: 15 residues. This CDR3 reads CASSKVVADTDTQYF. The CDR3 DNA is TGTGCCAGCAGCAAAGTGGTAGCAGATACAGATACGCAGTATTTT.

The DNA of the CDR3 is TGCAGTGCTAGGGACCCGGAGAACTATGGCTACACCTTC. It codes for CSARDPENYGYTF. V usage is TRBV20-1 and J usage is TRBJ1-2, with D uncertain. CDR1 and CDR2 (germline): DFQATT, SNEGSKA (reference sequence). The germline V and J ends were trimmed by 3 bases and 2 bases, with 10 bases remaining between them. The CDR3 sequence is 13 residues long.

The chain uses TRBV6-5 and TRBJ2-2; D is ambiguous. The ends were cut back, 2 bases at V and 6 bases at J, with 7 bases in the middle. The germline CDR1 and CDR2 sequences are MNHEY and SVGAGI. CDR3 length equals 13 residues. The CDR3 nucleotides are TGTGCCAGCAGTTACAAGGCGTCCGGGGAGCTGTTTTTT. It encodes CASSYKASGELFF.

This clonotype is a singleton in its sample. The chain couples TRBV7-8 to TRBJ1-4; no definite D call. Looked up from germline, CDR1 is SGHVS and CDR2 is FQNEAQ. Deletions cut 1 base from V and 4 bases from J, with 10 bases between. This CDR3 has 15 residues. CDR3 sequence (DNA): TGTGCCAGCAGCTTAGAGGGCAGATTTAATGAAAAACTGTTTTTT. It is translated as CASSLEGRFNEKLFF. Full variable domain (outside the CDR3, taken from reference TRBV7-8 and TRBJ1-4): GAGVSQSPRYKVAKRGQDVALRCDPISGHVSLFWYQQALGQGPEFLTYFQNEAQLDKSGLPSDRFFAERPEGSVSTLKIQRTQQEDSAVYLCASSLEGRFNEKLFFGSGTQLSVL.

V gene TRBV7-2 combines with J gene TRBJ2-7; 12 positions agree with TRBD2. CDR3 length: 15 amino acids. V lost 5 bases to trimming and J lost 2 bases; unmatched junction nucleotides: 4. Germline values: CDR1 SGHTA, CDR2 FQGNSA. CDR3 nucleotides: TGTGCCAGCAGCCCGACTAGCGGGAGACCCTACGAGCAGTACTTC. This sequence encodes CASSPTSGRPYEQYF.

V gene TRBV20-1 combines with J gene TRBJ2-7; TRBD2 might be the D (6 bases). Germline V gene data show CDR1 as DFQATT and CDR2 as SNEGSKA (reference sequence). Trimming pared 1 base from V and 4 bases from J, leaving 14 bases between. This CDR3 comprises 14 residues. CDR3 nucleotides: TGCAGTGCTAGAGGTACAGAGGGGACTTACGAGCAGTACTTC. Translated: CSARGTEGTYEQYF.

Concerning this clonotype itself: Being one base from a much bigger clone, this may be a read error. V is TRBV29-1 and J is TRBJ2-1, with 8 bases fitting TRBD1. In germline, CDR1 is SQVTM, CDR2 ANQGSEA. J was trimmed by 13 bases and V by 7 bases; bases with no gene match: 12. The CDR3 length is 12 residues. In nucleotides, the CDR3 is TGCAGCGCCGGACAGGGTTCAGGGACCCAGTTCTTC. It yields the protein CSAGQGSGTQFF.

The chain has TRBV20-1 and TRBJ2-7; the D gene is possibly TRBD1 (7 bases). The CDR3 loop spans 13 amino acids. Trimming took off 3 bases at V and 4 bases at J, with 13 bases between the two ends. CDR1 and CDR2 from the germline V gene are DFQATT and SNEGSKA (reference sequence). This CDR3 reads CSASSGGLYEQYF. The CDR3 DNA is TGCAGTGCTAGCTCAGGGGGACTTTACGAGCAGTACTTC.

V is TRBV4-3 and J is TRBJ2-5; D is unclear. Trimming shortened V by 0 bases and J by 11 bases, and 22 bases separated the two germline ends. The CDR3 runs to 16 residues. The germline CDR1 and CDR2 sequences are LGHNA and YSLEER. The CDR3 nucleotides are TGCGCCAGCAGCCAAGATAGGGCAGGTCCCTACAATGAGCAGTACTTC. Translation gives CASSQDRAGPYNEQYF.

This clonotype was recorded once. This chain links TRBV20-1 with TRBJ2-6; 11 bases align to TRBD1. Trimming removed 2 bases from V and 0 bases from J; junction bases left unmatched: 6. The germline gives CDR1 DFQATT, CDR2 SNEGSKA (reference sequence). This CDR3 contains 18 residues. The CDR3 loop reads CSARSRTGGVSGANVLTF. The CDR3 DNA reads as TGCAGTGCTAGAAGCCGGACAGGGGGCGTCTCTGGGGCCAACGTCCTGACTTTC.

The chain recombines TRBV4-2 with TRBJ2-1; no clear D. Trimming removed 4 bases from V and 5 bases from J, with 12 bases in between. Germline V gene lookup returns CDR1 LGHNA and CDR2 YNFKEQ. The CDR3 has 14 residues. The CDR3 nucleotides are TGTGCCAGCAGCCCTCCCAGCGCTCACAATGAGCAGTTCTTC. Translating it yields CASSPPSAHNEQFF.

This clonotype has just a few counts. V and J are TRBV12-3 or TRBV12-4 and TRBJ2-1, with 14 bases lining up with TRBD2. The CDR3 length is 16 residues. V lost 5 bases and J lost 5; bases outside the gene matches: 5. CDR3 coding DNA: TGTGCCAGCAGTAGACTAGCGGGGGGGTCGGACAATGAGCAGTTCTTC. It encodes CASSRLAGGSDNEQFF.

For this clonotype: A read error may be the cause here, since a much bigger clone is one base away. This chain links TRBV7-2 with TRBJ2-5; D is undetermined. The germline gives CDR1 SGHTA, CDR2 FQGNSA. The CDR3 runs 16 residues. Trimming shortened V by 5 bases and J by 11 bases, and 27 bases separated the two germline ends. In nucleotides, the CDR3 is TGTGCCAGCAGCCCCCACGGTCCGGTAACACACAATGAGCAGTACTTC. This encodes CASSPHGPVTHNEQYF.

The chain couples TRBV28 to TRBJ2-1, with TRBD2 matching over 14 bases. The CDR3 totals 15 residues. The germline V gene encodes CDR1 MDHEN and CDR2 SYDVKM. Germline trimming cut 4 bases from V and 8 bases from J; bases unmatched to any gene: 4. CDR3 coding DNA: TGTGCCAGCAGTTGGACTAGCGGGAGGAAATATGAGCAGTTCTTC. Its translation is CASSWTSGRKYEQFF.

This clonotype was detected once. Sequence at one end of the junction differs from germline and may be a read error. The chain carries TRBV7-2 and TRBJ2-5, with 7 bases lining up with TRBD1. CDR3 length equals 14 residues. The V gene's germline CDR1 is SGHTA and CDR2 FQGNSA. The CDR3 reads CASSLSDRQETQYF. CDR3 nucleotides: TGCGCCAGCAGCTTATCGGACAGGCAAGAGACCCAGTACTTC.

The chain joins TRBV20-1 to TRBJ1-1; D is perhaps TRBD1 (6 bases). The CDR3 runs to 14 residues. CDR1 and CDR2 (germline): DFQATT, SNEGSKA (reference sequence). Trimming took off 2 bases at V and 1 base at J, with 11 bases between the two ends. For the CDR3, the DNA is TGCAGTGCTAGATCCCAGGGACAGAACACTGAAGCTTTCTTT. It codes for CSARSQGQNTEAFF.

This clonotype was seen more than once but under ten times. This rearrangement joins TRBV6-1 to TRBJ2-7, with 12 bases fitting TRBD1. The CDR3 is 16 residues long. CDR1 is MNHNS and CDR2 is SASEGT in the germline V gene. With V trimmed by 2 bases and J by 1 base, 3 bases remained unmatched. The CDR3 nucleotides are TGTGCCAGCAGTGAACCGGGACAGGGGGCTTCCTACGAGCAGTACTTC. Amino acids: CASSEPGQGASYEQYF.

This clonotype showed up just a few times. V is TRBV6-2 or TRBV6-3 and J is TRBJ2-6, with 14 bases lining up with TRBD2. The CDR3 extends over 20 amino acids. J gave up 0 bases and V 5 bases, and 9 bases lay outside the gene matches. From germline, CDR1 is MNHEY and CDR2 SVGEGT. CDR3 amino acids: CASSHGLAGGTLSGANVLTF. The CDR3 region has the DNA TGTGCCAGCAGTCACGGACTAGCGGGGGGCACCCTCTCTGGGGCCAACGTCCTGACTTTC.

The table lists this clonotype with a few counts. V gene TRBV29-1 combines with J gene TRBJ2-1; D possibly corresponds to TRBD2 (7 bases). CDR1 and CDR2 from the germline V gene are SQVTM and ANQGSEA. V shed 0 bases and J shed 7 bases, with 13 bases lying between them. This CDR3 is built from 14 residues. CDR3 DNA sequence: TGCAGCGTTGAAGATGGGGGGGGCGGTAATGAGCAGTTCTTC. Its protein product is CSVEDGGGGNEQFF.

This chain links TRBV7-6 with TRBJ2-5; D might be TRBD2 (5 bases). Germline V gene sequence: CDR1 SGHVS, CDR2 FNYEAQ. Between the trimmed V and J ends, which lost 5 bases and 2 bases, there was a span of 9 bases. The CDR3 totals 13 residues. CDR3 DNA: TGTGCCAGCAGCGCAAGCGGACAAGAGACCCAGTACTTC. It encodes CASSASGQETQYF.

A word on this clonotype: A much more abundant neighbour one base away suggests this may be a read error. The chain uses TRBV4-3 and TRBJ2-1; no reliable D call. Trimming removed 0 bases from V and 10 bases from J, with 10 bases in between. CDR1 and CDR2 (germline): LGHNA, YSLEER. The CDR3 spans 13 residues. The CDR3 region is CASSQDITYEQFF. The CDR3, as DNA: TGCGCCAGCAGCCAAGATATAACCTACGAGCAGTTCTTC.

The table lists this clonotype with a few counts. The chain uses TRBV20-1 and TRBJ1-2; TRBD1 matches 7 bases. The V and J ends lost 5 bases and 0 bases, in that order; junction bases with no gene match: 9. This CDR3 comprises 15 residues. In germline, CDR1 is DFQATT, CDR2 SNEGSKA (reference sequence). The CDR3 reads CSAADYRGSNYGYTF. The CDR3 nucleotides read TGCAGTGCTGCCGATTACAGGGGTTCTAACTATGGCTACACCTTC.